These T cell receptor beta chains were read from a single sample in a study of cytomegalovirus exposure and HLA in healthy donors. Method: immunoSEQ multiplex PCR; TCRdb's copy keeps in-frame clones and lacks some. The sample records roughly 140,000 clones, around 88% being singletons. Sample: PBMCs. Receptors originate from a woman younger than 35 in good health and CMV-seropositive. Each CDR3 is given with its conserved first and last residue. Some rows have no size entry. The others give once, few or many, or a class for an expanded clone.

size: NA; J: TRBJ2-2; V: TRBV7-3; CDR3: CASSSRLGGTGELFF
size: NA; J: TRBJ2-1; V: TRBV11-2; CDR3: CASSLVVSPYNEQFF
size: once; J: TRBJ2-5; V: TRBV4-1; CDR3: CASSQEVGGRLERQTQYF
size: few; J: TRBJ2-7; V: TRBV7-3; CDR3: CASSLSAGSDEQYF
size: NA; J: TRBJ2-7; V: TRBV7-9; CDR3: CASSGRGLLPYEQYF
size: NA; J: TRBJ2-5; V: TRBV4-3; CDR3: CASSQGRGGPQETQYF
size: few; J: TRBJ1-1; V: TRBV5-1; CDR3: CASSPWTGSNTEAFF
size: NA; J: TRBJ1-1; V: TRBV28; CDR3: CASSFRGTGVWTEAFF
size: few; J: TRBJ1-3; V: TRBV6-5; CDR3: CASRGDRPGNTIYF
size: NA; J: TRBJ2-7; V: TRBV7-6; CDR3: CASSLGTTSSYEQYF
size: NA; J: TRBJ1-1; V: TRBV27; CDR3: CASSLSWTGLNTEAFF
size: NA; J: TRBJ1-1; V: TRBV13; CDR3: CASSGPENSPRF
size: NA; J: TRBJ1-1; V: TRBV25-1; CDR3: CASSERQTGTEAFF
size: NA; J: TRBJ2-7; V: TRBV18; CDR3: CASSPPGQSSYEQYF
size: NA; J: TRBJ1-5; V: TRBV7-2; CDR3: CASSLSGGGHQPQHF
size: NA; J: TRBJ1-2; V: TRBV5-1; CDR3: CASSLAARGSGYTF
size: NA; J: TRBJ1-5; V: TRBV6-1; CDR3: CASRDREILGQPQHF
size: NA; J: TRBJ2-7; V: TRBV19; CDR3: CASGQSYEQYF
size: once; J: TRBJ1-6; V: TRBV6-1; CDR3: CASSVTAPGQGGSPLHF
size: NA; J: TRBJ2-7; V: TRBV18; CDR3: CASSLNRGYEQYF